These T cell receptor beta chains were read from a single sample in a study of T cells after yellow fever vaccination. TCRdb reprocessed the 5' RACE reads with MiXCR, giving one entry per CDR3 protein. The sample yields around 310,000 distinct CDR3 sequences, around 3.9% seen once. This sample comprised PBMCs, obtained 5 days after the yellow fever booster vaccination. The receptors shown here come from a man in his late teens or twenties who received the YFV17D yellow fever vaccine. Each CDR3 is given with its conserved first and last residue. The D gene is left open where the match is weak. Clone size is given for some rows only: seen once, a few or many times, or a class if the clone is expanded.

CDR3nt: TGCGCCAGCAGCCAAGCGGGGGACTCCAGCACAGATACGCAGTATTTT
CDR3aa: CASSQAGDSSTDTQYF
v_gene: TRBV4-1
d_gene: .
abundance: many
j_gene: TRBJ2-3

CDR3nt: TGTGCCAGCAGCCTACGGGACCTTAACTATGGCTACACCTTC
CDR3aa: CASSLRDLNYGYTF
v_gene: TRBV7-2
d_gene: .
abundance: many
j_gene: TRBJ1-2

CDR3nt: TGCAGCGTCCCCACCGGTAATGAGCAGTTCTTC
CDR3aa: CSVPTGNEQFF
v_gene: TRBV29-1
d_gene: .
abundance: .
j_gene: TRBJ2-1

CDR3nt: TGTGCCAGCAGTTTATGGGCAGTAGGGGGAAAACTGTTTTTT
CDR3aa: CASSLWAVGGKLFF
v_gene: TRBV27
d_gene: .
abundance: .
j_gene: TRBJ1-4

CDR3nt: TGTGCCAGCAGCCCTGACAGGGATGGCTACACCTTC
CDR3aa: CASSPDRDGYTF
v_gene: TRBV7-2
d_gene: TRBD1
abundance: many
j_gene: TRBJ1-2

CDR3nt: TGCGCCAGCAGCCAAGGGACAGGGTCTACCTACGAGCAGTACTTC
CDR3aa: CASSQGTGSTYEQYF
v_gene: TRBV4-1
d_gene: TRBD1
abundance: few
j_gene: TRBJ2-7

CDR3nt: TGTGCCAGCACGCACGCTGGGGGTACAGATACGCAGTATTTT
CDR3aa: CASTHAGGTDTQYF
v_gene: TRBV7-2
d_gene: .
abundance: many
j_gene: TRBJ2-3

CDR3nt: TGTGCCAGCAGTTGGAGGCAGGGGGCTATGACAGATACGCAGTATTTT
CDR3aa: CASSWRQGAMTDTQYF
v_gene: TRBV6-5
d_gene: TRBD1
abundance: few
j_gene: TRBJ2-3

CDR3nt: TGTGCCATCAGTGGAGGCAGCTACACAGATACGCAGTATTTT
CDR3aa: CAISGGSYTDTQYF
v_gene: TRBV10-3
d_gene: .
abundance: .
j_gene: TRBJ2-3

CDR3nt: TGCGCCAGCAGCGGGGAAGGGGCTGAAGCTTTCTTT
CDR3aa: CASSGEGAEAFF
v_gene: TRBV4-1
d_gene: .
abundance: .
j_gene: TRBJ1-1

CDR3nt: TGTGCCAGCAGCTCCGTTAGGACCACATCAAACTATGGCTACACCTTC
CDR3aa: CASSSVRTTSNYGYTF
v_gene: TRBV7-9
d_gene: .
abundance: many
j_gene: TRBJ1-2

CDR3nt: TGTGCCAGCAGATCGACAGGGAACCAGCCCCAGCATTTT
CDR3aa: CASRSTGNQPQHF
v_gene: TRBV2
d_gene: TRBD1
abundance: many
j_gene: TRBJ1-5

CDR3nt: TGTGCCAGCAGCTTAGCGGGACCCCAGAGGGATGGCTACACCTTC
CDR3aa: CASSLAGPQRDGYTF
v_gene: TRBV7-8
d_gene: .
abundance: few
j_gene: TRBJ1-2

CDR3nt: TGTGCCAGCAGCTCCACAGGGGGAGGAACTGAAGCTTTCTTT
CDR3aa: CASSSTGGGTEAFF
v_gene: TRBV7-3
d_gene: TRBD1
abundance: many
j_gene: TRBJ1-1

CDR3nt: TGTGCCAGCTCACCACCTTCGGGGGCGGGTGGCTACACCTTC
CDR3aa: CASSPPSGAGGYTF
v_gene: TRBV18
d_gene: .
abundance: many
j_gene: TRBJ1-2

CDR3nt: TGCAGTGCTAGTAGACAGGCTATTATACCTGGAAACACCATATATTTT
CDR3aa: CSASRQAIIPGNTIYF
v_gene: TRBV20-1
d_gene: .
abundance: many
j_gene: TRBJ1-3

CDR3nt: TGTGCCTGGGCCGGAGGAGGGAATCAGCCCCAGCATTTT
CDR3aa: CAWAGGGNQPQHF
v_gene: TRBV30
d_gene: .
abundance: .
j_gene: TRBJ1-5

CDR3nt: TGTGCCAGCAGCTTAACTAGACAAGAGACCCAGTACTTC
CDR3aa: CASSLTRQETQYF
v_gene: TRBV7-3
d_gene: .
abundance: few
j_gene: TRBJ2-5

CDR3nt: TGTGCCAGCAGCTTATCAGGCACCGTCTACGAGCAGTACTTC
CDR3aa: CASSLSGTVYEQYF
v_gene: TRBV7-6
d_gene: .
abundance: few
j_gene: TRBJ2-7

CDR3nt: TGTGCCAGCAGCCGAAGGGACAAATCCTACAATGAGCAGTTCTTC
CDR3aa: CASSRRDKSYNEQFF
v_gene: TRBV11-2
d_gene: .
abundance: few
j_gene: TRBJ2-1

CDR3nt: TGTGCCAGCAGTTACCATTCAGGGGACACTGAAGCTTTCTTT
CDR3aa: CASSYHSGDTEAFF
v_gene: TRBV6-5
d_gene: .
abundance: .
j_gene: TRBJ1-1

CDR3nt: TGTGCCAGCAGGCCGATCACAGATACGCAGTATTTT
CDR3aa: CASRPITDTQYF
v_gene: TRBV2
d_gene: .
abundance: many
j_gene: TRBJ2-3

CDR3nt: TGCGCCAGCAGCCCTATTGGACCGAATGAAAAACTGTTTTTT
CDR3aa: CASSPIGPNEKLFF
v_gene: TRBV4-1
d_gene: .
abundance: .
j_gene: TRBJ1-4

CDR3nt: TGTGCCAGCAGCGTAGACAGGGTAGCTGAAGCTTTCTTT
CDR3aa: CASSVDRVAEAFF
v_gene: TRBV7-6
d_gene: TRBD1
abundance: .
j_gene: TRBJ1-1

CDR3nt: TGCGCCAGCAGCTTAGAGGGTCGAGGCGATGAGCAGTTCTTC
CDR3aa: CASSLEGRGDEQFF
v_gene: TRBV5-1
d_gene: .
abundance: .
j_gene: TRBJ2-1

CDR3nt: TGTGCCAGCAGTTGGACTAGCGGGGCCAATGAGCAGTTCTTC
CDR3aa: CASSWTSGANEQFF
v_gene: TRBV12-3/TRBV12-4
d_gene: TRBD2
abundance: few
j_gene: TRBJ2-1

CDR3nt: TGTGCCAGCAGCTTGGGGACTGGATCCTACAATGAGCAGTTCTTC
CDR3aa: CASSLGTGSYNEQFF
v_gene: TRBV5-4
d_gene: .
abundance: many
j_gene: TRBJ2-1

CDR3nt: TGTGCCAGCAAGGACAGGTTCGGGGCTGGAAACACCATATATTTT
CDR3aa: CASKDRFGAGNTIYF
v_gene: TRBV19
d_gene: TRBD1
abundance: .
j_gene: TRBJ1-3

CDR3nt: TGTGCCAGCAGTCGGGATCCCAAAGAGACCCAGTACTTC
CDR3aa: CASSRDPKETQYF
v_gene: TRBV12-3/TRBV12-4
d_gene: .
abundance: few
j_gene: TRBJ2-5

CDR3nt: TGTGCCAGCAGCAATCTGAAAGCCCAGCATTTT
CDR3aa: CASSNLKAQHF
v_gene: TRBV7-9
d_gene: .
abundance: .
j_gene: TRBJ1-5

CDR3nt: TGCAGCGTTGAACGAAGTGGGGGGGCCCCAGATACGCAGTATTTT
CDR3aa: CSVERSGGAPDTQYF
v_gene: TRBV29-1
d_gene: .
abundance: few
j_gene: TRBJ2-3

CDR3nt: TGTGCCAGCAGTGACGAGCGGGGGGGCTACAATGAGCAGTTCTTC
CDR3aa: CASSDERGGYNEQFF
v_gene: TRBV6-4
d_gene: TRBD2
abundance: few
j_gene: TRBJ2-1

CDR3nt: TGTGCCAGCAGTTACGATCGGCAGTATGGCTACACCTTC
CDR3aa: CASSYDRQYGYTF
v_gene: TRBV6-2/TRBV6-3
d_gene: .
abundance: .
j_gene: TRBJ1-2

CDR3nt: TGTGCCAGCAGTTACTATGGGGGATCCACTGAAGCTTTCTTT
CDR3aa: CASSYYGGSTEAFF
v_gene: TRBV6-5
d_gene: .
abundance: many
j_gene: TRBJ1-1

CDR3nt: TGTGCCAGCAGCCAAGATATGACTGACTACGAGCAGTACTTC
CDR3aa: CASSQDMTDYEQYF
v_gene: TRBV14
d_gene: .
abundance: few
j_gene: TRBJ2-7

CDR3nt: TGTGCCACCAGCAGAGATTGGGACAATTATCAGCCCCAGCATTTT
CDR3aa: CATSRDWDNYQPQHF
v_gene: TRBV15
d_gene: .
abundance: many
j_gene: TRBJ1-5

CDR3nt: TGCGCCAGCAGCTCGATAGACACCGGGGAGCTGTTTTTT
CDR3aa: CASSSIDTGELFF
v_gene: TRBV5-1
d_gene: .
abundance: .
j_gene: TRBJ2-2

CDR3nt: TGTGCCAGCAGCGTAGGAGCGGGGGCTTACAATGAGCAGTTCTTC
CDR3aa: CASSVGAGAYNEQFF
v_gene: TRBV9
d_gene: TRBD2
abundance: many
j_gene: TRBJ2-1

CDR3nt: TGTGCCAGCAGACCTAACCCGGGGGACACCGGGGAGCTGTTTTTT
CDR3aa: CASRPNPGDTGELFF
v_gene: TRBV7-9
d_gene: .
abundance: few
j_gene: TRBJ2-2

CDR3nt: TGTGCCAGCAGGCGACAGGTCACGAACACCGGGGAGCTGTTTTTT
CDR3aa: CASRRQVTNTGELFF
v_gene: TRBV12-3/TRBV12-4
d_gene: .
abundance: many
j_gene: TRBJ2-2

CDR3nt: TGCAGTGCCCGACAGACAGGGGCTCCTGGCTATGGCTACACCTTC
CDR3aa: CSARQTGAPGYGYTF
v_gene: TRBV20-1
d_gene: TRBD1
abundance: many
j_gene: TRBJ1-2

CDR3nt: TGTGCCAGCAGTTCAACAGCTCCTGGGGCCAACGTCCTGACTTTC
CDR3aa: CASSSTAPGANVLTF
v_gene: TRBV7-9
d_gene: .
abundance: many
j_gene: TRBJ2-6

CDR3nt: TGTGCCAGCAGCCGGACTACACAGACAGATACGCAGTATTTT
CDR3aa: CASSRTTQTDTQYF
v_gene: TRBV6-6
d_gene: .
abundance: .
j_gene: TRBJ2-3

CDR3nt: TGCGCCGCCAGCTTCGGGCGGGGGGACGAGCAGTACTTC
CDR3aa: CAASFGRGDEQYF
v_gene: TRBV4-1
d_gene: TRBD2
abundance: many
j_gene: TRBJ2-7